What follows describes a single T cell receptor beta chain. Here immunoSEQ multiplex PCR was the method, and the copy in TCRdb shows in-frame clones only, minus some. The sample lists over 150,000 clones; less than 90% were seen once. This specimen belongs to a study of blood T cell repertoires in COVID-19. Whole-study context: Acute and convalescent COVID-19 specimens originated in the United States, Italy and Spain. PBMCs, B-cell-depleted T cells, or T cells provided the cDNA or gDNA that made up the material.

Donors in Cohort 3 who had recovered were those with two negative PCRs, healthcare professional clearance, or resolution of their symptoms. This receptor was obtained from a woman between 50 and 59 years old who had recovered from COVID-19. Source material: PBMCs or T cells enriched from blood (not recorded which).

CDR3 DNA sequence: TGTGCCAGCAGCTTAGGCGGGAGGGGGGTCATCAATGAGCAGTTCTTC. This codes for CASSLGGRGVINEQFF. The chain combines TRBV11-3 with TRBJ2-1; the match to TRBD2 covers 9 bases. Germline loops: CDR1 SGHNT, CDR2 YENEEA. The V and J ends lost 1 base and 6 bases, in that order; junction bases with no gene match: 7. The CDR3 length is 16 residues.